This is a list of T cell receptor beta chains from one sample in a study of beta chain features in type 1 diabetes. Produced via immunoSEQ multiplex PCR; TCRdb's table is partial and in-frame only. The sample lists under 300,000 clones; approximately 8% were seen once. The sample was central memory CD4+ T cells from blood. These receptors all come from a woman between 18 and 29 years old in good health. Each CDR3 is given with its conserved first and last residue.

j_gene	v_gene	CDR3aa
TRBJ1-4	TRBV7-8	CASSVRSGSNEKLFF
TRBJ1-6	TRBV28	CASTDLGREGSPLHF
TRBJ2-5	TRBV2	CASSPFTETQYF
TRBJ2-3	TRBV2	CASRRQSTDTQYF
TRBJ1-1	TRBV7-2	CASSNRVRDTEAFF
TRBJ2-7	TRBV18	CASSPGQGVSYEQYF
TRBJ2-1	TRBV5-8	CASRPGLAFNEQFF
TRBJ2-2	TRBV7-2	CASSPAVQNTGELFF
TRBJ1-4	TRBV5-1	CASSLGGRNEKLFF
TRBJ2-3	TRBV7-9	CASSLADRRSPTDTQYF
TRBJ2-3	TRBV2	CASSANGDTQYF
TRBJ2-7	TRBV11-1	CASSFLGNNEQYF
TRBJ2-1	TRBV29-1	CSVGSAGVGNEQFF
TRBJ1-1	TRBV6-5	CASSDGLNTEAFF
TRBJ1-4	TRBV10-3	CAISEVNGEKLFF
TRBJ2-2	TRBV14	CASSRATGHTGELFF
TRBJ2-1	TRBV10-3	CAITTGATYNEQFF
TRBJ2-1	TRBV15	CATSSPQGDNEQFF
TRBJ2-1	TRBV7-8	CASSLTTNEQFF
TRBJ1-4	TRBV18	CASSPGQGFEKLFF
TRBJ1-2	TRBV9	CASSRMAQGEYGYTF
TRBJ2-3	TRBV10-3	CAISESSGGSQDTQYF
TRBJ1-2	TRBV6-5	CASSYLGSYNYGYTF
TRBJ1-4	TRBV28	CASSLNGAGGEKLFF
TRBJ2-1	TRBV18	CASSPQGLGLHNEQFF
TRBJ2-1	TRBV25-1	CASSEWVGQQHNEQFF
TRBJ2-5	TRBV19	CASSMAAAGETQYF
TRBJ2-4	TRBV28	CASRSGGENIQYF
TRBJ1-6	TRBV6-5	CASTSADRNSPLHF
TRBJ1-5	TRBV15	CATSRDRRGRQPQHF
TRBJ2-7	TRBV18	CASSHGQGKLGEQYF
TRBJ2-3	TRBV5-5	CASSFGTGVPDTQYF
TRBJ1-4	TRBV7-8	CASSAIGRGQKLFF
TRBJ1-1	TRBV7-2	CASSFGIGGTEAFF
TRBJ2-1	TRBV9	CASSARPGLAGYAEQFF
TRBJ1-5	TRBV7-2	CASSPNQDRAQHF
TRBJ2-3	TRBV18	CASSRTRTNTDTQYF
TRBJ2-7	TRBV9	CASSVDDGTWNEQYF
TRBJ2-1	TRBV5-1	CASSRGIAATSSYNEQFF
TRBJ2-1	TRBV14	CASSQDGSGSLGNEQFF
TRBJ1-5	TRBV11-2	CASSKQGLGNQPQHF
TRBJ2-2	TRBV28	CASSTGSFNTGELFF
TRBJ2-1	TRBV4-2	CASSLNLVLNEQFF
TRBJ2-1	TRBV5-1	CASTPRRREGNEQFF
TRBJ2-1	TRBV4-3	CASSHLARTGEQFF
TRBJ2-7	TRBV7-8	CASSQGGSNYEQYF
TRBJ1-5	TRBV19	CASSIVAGGYQPQHF
TRBJ2-5	TRBV5-4	CASSSPGLAGVQTQYF
TRBJ2-2	TRBV4-2	CASSQEVWGKLNTGELFF
TRBJ1-1	TRBV27	CASSLGRRNTEAFF
TRBJ1-1	TRBV29-1	CSVSDGNTEAFF
TRBJ1-4	TRBV4-1	CASSRIQGANEKLFF
TRBJ2-1	TRBV11-3	CASSLVRGASYNEQFF
TRBJ1-1	TRBV6-5	CASSYRTEAFF
TRBJ1-3	TRBV6-1	CASSDRGVGNTIYF
TRBJ1-1	TRBV5-1	CASSLGGLNTEAFF
TRBJ1-5	TRBV6-1	CASRTDRGKNQPQHF
TRBJ2-3	TRBV27	CASSLPGLAGTDTQYF